This TCR beta chain was documented in a study of T cells after yellow fever vaccination. TCRdb re-analysed the 5' RACE reads in MiXCR, keeping a single row per CDR3 protein. The top ten hold about 40% of the sample, which has about 68,000 distinct CDR3 sequences, approximately 7% seen once. Whole-study results and caveats: Abundant bulk-population clonotypes could contaminate the FACS-sorted repertoires. Weaker, the secondary response peaked sooner, at day 5 versus 15.

Looked up from germline, CDR1 is SQVTM and CDR2 is ANQGSEA. Trimming cost V 6 bases and J 11 bases; bases outside gene matches: 8. The CDR3 is 11 amino acids. This clonotype has ten or more counts. Antigen specificity is unknown. Sequencing was performed on CD8+ T cells sorted from PBMCs, taken about 41 days after the first yellow fever vaccination. V is TRBV29-1 and J is TRBJ1-1, with 8 bases lining up with TRBD1. The clonotype comes from a man between 18 and 35 years old who received the YFV17D yellow fever vaccine. DNA for the CDR3: TGCAGCGTGTTGACAGGGGCAGGGGCTTTCTTT. Protein: CSVLTGAGAFF.